This TCR beta chain was sequenced in a study of regulatory T cells in long-lasting Graves disease. Investigators prepared the TCR beta libraries by applying iRepertoire HTBI primers and Arm-PCR of CDR3 regions. Authors' analysis steps: Sequenced samples collectively carried roughly 60 TRBV and some 15 TRBJ segments. TCRdb processed the multiplex PCR reads anew with MiXCR; each CDR3 protein has one entry. The V and J calls and clone size come from TCRdb's table, not from the authors' own analysis. The sample holds about 540,000 distinct CDR3 sequences; less than 15% are singletons and the top ten take 8.5% to 10%. This clonotype was counted ten times or more. Time point given: newly diagnosed GD, antithyroid drugs for less than 3 months. The TCR library was made from RNA that had been extracted from PBMCs in TRIzol. Enrollment of patients was through an endocrinology department in Xi'an, China. This sample also appeared in a second study, on T cells in Graves' hyperthyroidism and ophthalmopathy. That work contributes: Exclusion criteria comprised uncontrolled infection, other autoimmune disease, pregnancy or lactation.

The sequence came from a man aged 25 to 40 with Graves disease. The sequencing here drew on peripheral blood mononuclear cells (PBMCs), taken at new diagnosis, from a patient treated with antithyroid drugs.

The CDR3 sequence is CASSFHRGRGPDTQYF. The CDR3 DNA reads as TGTGCCAGCAGCTTCCACAGGGGACGAGGTCCAGATACGCAGTATTTT. The chain is built from TRBV7-3 and TRBJ2-3, with 7 bases matching TRBD1. The CDR3 consists of 16 residues. Trimming cost V 3 bases and J 4 bases; bases outside gene matches: 10. Germline lookup yields CDR1 SGHTA and CDR2 FQGTGA.